The rows below give T cell receptor beta chains drawn from one sample of a study of blood T cell repertoires in COVID-19. The assay was immunoSEQ multiplex PCR, and TCRdb's table has in-frame clones only and misses some. The data show about 370,000 clones, around 87% seen once. Sequenced input: peripheral blood. The receptor source for this set is a woman in her twenties or thirties with COVID-19, enrolled during active disease. Each CDR3 is given with its conserved first and last residue.

V,CDR3
TRBV5-4,CASSFQQGVTGELFF
TRBV13,CASSLSGSSYEQYF
TRBV18,CASSLSTRSNTEAFF
TRBV23-1,CASRGQGAGTDTQYF
TRBV27,CASSPRTRSTDTQYF
TRBV15,CATSRDRSVSYEQYF
TRBV25-1,CASSPSGTGGFSYEQYF
TRBV15,CATSRDIRGIGLSGANVLTF
TRBV11-2,CASSLRGNSNQPQHF
TRBV7-9,CASSTGQGGNSPLHF
TRBV2,CASSEGGGEQYF
TRBV24-1,CATSDLEGTGELFF
TRBV7-3,CASSDFAGTEAFF
TRBV7-9,CASSPTGVGEGNTIYF
TRBV28,CASSFTGGLYNSPLHF
TRBV6-2/TRBV6-3,CASSYAEAGGDTGELFF
TRBV28,CASSPPWRGGSNQPQHF
TRBV5-1,CASSSSGEQFF
TRBV19,CASSILDSGYGYTF
TRBV18,CASSPRTTQETQYF
TRBV19,CASSSGQGLEAFF
TRBV30,CAWRGSALGTQYF
TRBV12-3/TRBV12-4,CASSPDWRYEQYF
TRBV20-1,CSASQTGDTQETQYF
TRBV6-5,CASSYSSRGLNYGYTF
TRBV1,CTSSQPPRGGDYNEQFF
TRBV5-5,CASSWGGYEQYF
TRBV19,CASSIELPGTGGVEQYF
TRBV28,CASSTGQWRAYEQYF
TRBV10-1,CASSESGTERYEQYF
TRBV5-1,CASSQGTGGNQPQHF
TRBV23-1,CASSQSANQGNNEAFF
TRBV30,CAWNGDRSYEQYF
TRBV29-1,CSVQTGGTEAFF
TRBV2,CASSGLAGSYNEQFF
TRBV19,CASMDRAAQTQYF
TRBV4-1,CASSQVEAANTEAFF
TRBV28,CASSQLRVRTGELFF
TRBV29-1,CSVVPGGRYNEQFF
TRBV11-2,CASSLVLGADTEAFF
TRBV15,CATSRASAAQETQYF
TRBV30,CAWSDHEGAYGYTF
TRBV27,CASSYTATNTEAFF
TRBV7-9,CASSSTSGSLSSYNEQFF
TRBV2,CASTWTSLTYEQYF
TRBV24-1,CATSALGPGTDTQYF
TRBV7-2,CASSVMGEAGETQYF
TRBV28,CASSPVRNTEAFF